The sequence of this TCR beta chain was determined in a study of blood T cells in healthy people across ages. A second PCR of 7 to 11 cycles used a sample-barcoded 5' primer and a J-beta primer mix. Researchers report that a template-switch adaptor with 12 random nucleotides tagged each cDNA molecule. TCRdb processed the 5' RACE reads anew with MiXCR; each CDR3 protein has one entry. The data hold 1.5 million to 2 million distinct CDR3 sequences, with less than 50% observed a single time. The clonotype was recovered from a woman in her thirties or forties in good health. What was sequenced was blood.

This chain's CDR3 is CASSPSRGSTEAFF. In nucleotides, the CDR3 is TGCGCCAGCAGCCCCTCCAGGGGGAGCACTGAAGCTTTCTTT. The J gene is TRBJ1-1, the V gene TRBV5-1; TRBD1 matches at 7 bases. The CDR3 extends over 14 amino acids. The V gene's germline CDR1 is SGHRS and CDR2 YFSETQ. Losses at the gene ends were 4 bases for V and 4 bases for J; bases not matched to a gene: 7.